A selection of T cell receptor beta chains follows, all from one sample in a study of blood T cell repertoires in COVID-19. The table came from immunoSEQ multiplex PCR; TCRdb's copy has only in-frame clones and leaves some out. The sample records roughly 260,000 clones, roughly 89% being singletons. The sequenced sample consisted of PBMCs or T cells enriched from blood (not recorded which). All receptors derive from a woman aged 25 to 39 with acute COVID-19. CDR3s include the opening cysteine and the closing phenylalanine or tryptophan. A D gene is named only where the DNA matches it firmly. Only part of the rows carry a size: once, few, many, or a class if the clone is expanded.

>TRBJ1-1|.|.|TRBV11-2
TGTGCCAGCAGCCCTCGGTCAAGGAACACTGAAGCTTTCTTT
CASSPRSRNTEAFF
>TRBJ2-7|.|.|TRBV29-1
TGCAGCGTTGCACGCGGGCTCGACGAGCAGTACTTC
CSVARGLDEQYF
>TRBJ1-3|.|.|TRBV5-5
TGTGCCAGCAGCTTGACCCCGACAATCTCTGGAAACACCATATATTTT
CASSLTPTISGNTIYF
>TRBJ1-2|.|.|TRBV27
TGTGCCAGCAGTTTACAGGGGTCTGATGGCTACACCTTC
CASSLQGSDGYTF
>TRBJ1-1|once|TRBD1|TRBV6-1
TGTGCCAGCAGTGAATTCCCCCTGACAGGGAAACTGAACACTGAAGCTTTCTTT
CASSEFPLTGKLNTEAFF
>TRBJ1-1|.|.|TRBV13
TGTGCCAGCAGCTTACGTTATCCATCACTGAAGGCTTTCTTT
CASSLRYPSLKAFF
>TRBJ1-1|.|.|TRBV3-1/TRBV3-2
TGTGCCAGCAGCCAGGCCTCGGGACACTACACTGAAGCTTTCTTT
CASSQASGHYTEAFF
>TRBJ1-2|few|TRBD1|TRBV12-3/TRBV12-4
TGTGCCAGCAGTTCCGACAGGGGTGATGGCTACACCTTC
CASSSDRGDGYTF
>TRBJ1-4|.|.|TRBV3-1/TRBV3-2
TGTGCCAGCAGCCAAGGGGGGGGATCTAATGAAAAACTGTTTTTT
CASSQGGGSNEKLFF
>TRBJ1-3|.|.|TRBV7-9
TGTGCCAGCAGTCCCCCGGCTGGGGCCCCGAACTCTGGAAACACCATATATTTT
CASSPPAGAPNSGNTIYF
>TRBJ1-3|.|.|TRBV11-2
TGTGCCAGCAGCTTTTGGAGCCTGACTGGAGGAAACACCATATATTTT
CASSFWSLTGGNTIYF
>TRBJ1-1|once|.|TRBV7-9
TGTGCCAGCATATCCAACGGGGGGAATGAAGCTTTCTTT
CASISNGGNEAFF
>TRBJ2-1|.|TRBD2|TRBV5-1
TGCGCCAGCAGCCCTAGCGGGGGGGCCAATGAGCAGTTCTTC
CASSPSGGANEQFF
>TRBJ2-2|.|.|TRBV25-1
TGTGCCAGTTCTGAACTCTACACCGGGGAGCTGTTTTTT
CASSELYTGELFF
>TRBJ1-1|.|.|TRBV19
TGTGCCAGTAGTACACAGGGCCTGAACACTGAAGCTTTCTTT
CASSTQGLNTEAFF
>TRBJ1-4|once|.|TRBV5-1
TGCGCCAGCAGCTTGTGGAGCCCCCAGGGTTTGCACGCTAATGAAAAACTGTTTTTT
CASSLWSPQGLHANEKLFF
>TRBJ1-4|few|TRBD1|TRBV3-1/TRBV3-2
TGTGCCAGCAGCCAACAGACAGGGGGAAAACTGTTTTTT
CASSQQTGGKLFF
>TRBJ2-6|.|.|TRBV7-2
TGTGCCAGCGCTTGGGTACCGTCGGGGGCTGGGGCCAACGTCCTGACTTTC
CASAWVPSGAGANVLTF
>TRBJ2-1|.|TRBD2|TRBV4-2
TGTGCCAGCAGCCAAGGGGCTAGCGGGGCGGCGGATGAGCAGTTCTTC
CASSQGASGAADEQFF
>TRBJ2-1|.|TRBD2|TRBV7-8
TGTGCCAGCAGCACGACTAGCGGGGGGTTGAGTGAGCAGTTCTTC
CASSTTSGGLSEQFF
>TRBJ2-5|once|TRBD1|TRBV6-2/TRBV6-3
TGTGCCAGCAGTGTCCCGGACAGGAGGACACAGACCCAGTACTTC
CASSVPDRRTQTQYF
>TRBJ2-7|.|TRBD2|TRBV29-1
TGCAGCGCGAGGGACAGTGCTAGCGGGGCGCAGTACTTC
CSARDSASGAQYF
>TRBJ1-1|.|.|TRBV7-2
TGTGCCAGCAGCATTACAGTGAACACTGAAGCTTTCTTT
CASSITVNTEAFF
>TRBJ1-2|.|.|TRBV3-1/TRBV3-2
TGTGCCAGCAGCCAAGGAGCGGACAGCTATGGCTACACCTTC
CASSQGADSYGYTF
>TRBJ1-5|.|.|TRBV7-2
TGTGCCAGCAGAAACACAGACAGCAATCAGCCCCAGCATTTT
CASRNTDSNQPQHF
>TRBJ2-5|.|TRBD2|TRBV4-1
TGCGCCAGCAGCCAGGGACTAGCGGGGGGGAGGGGGACCCAGTACTTC
CASSQGLAGGRGTQYF
>TRBJ2-1|.|.|TRBV7-2
TGTGCCAGCAGGACGGGGGGGACAGGGTATAGGAATGAGCAGTTCTTC
CASRTGGTGYRNEQFF
>TRBJ1-2|.|.|TRBV7-2
TGTGCCAGCAGCTTATGGTCAGGGACTAACTATGGCTACACCTTC
CASSLWSGTNYGYTF
>TRBJ2-7|few|TRBD2|TRBV27
TGTGCCAGCAGTTTATCGGGGGGGAGCTCCTACGAGCAGTACTTC
CASSLSGGSSYEQYF
>TRBJ2-5|.|TRBD1|TRBV29-1
TGCAGCGTCGCGAGCGGGACAGGGGTCCAAGAGACCCAGTACTTC
CSVASGTGVQETQYF
>TRBJ2-1|many|.|TRBV30
TGTGCCTGGAGTATCGGGTCCAGCTCCTACAATGAGCAGTTCTTC
CAWSIGSSSYNEQFF
>TRBJ2-7|.|TRBD1|TRBV2
TGTGCCAGCAGTGCCAGGGGGCAGACGGGGAACTACGAGCAGTACTTC
CASSARGQTGNYEQYF
>TRBJ1-5|.|TRBD1|TRBV19
TGTGCCAGTAGTATCGTCGGCGGGACAGGGGATCAGCCCCAGCATTTT
CASSIVGGTGDQPQHF
>TRBJ2-2|.|TRBD1|TRBV7-2
TGTGCCAGCAGGACAGGGAGTGGCACCGGGGAGCTGTTTTTT
CASRTGSGTGELFF
>TRBJ2-1|.|.|TRBV7-9
TGTGCCAGCAGCGAGACAGTAGACAATGAGCAGTTCTTC
CASSETVDNEQFF
>TRBJ1-1|few|TRBD1|TRBV5-1
TGCGCCAGCAGCAGCGACAGGGGGCCGAACACTGAAGCTTTCTTT
CASSSDRGPNTEAFF
>TRBJ1-1|.|.|TRBV27
TGTGCCAGCAGTTTCAGGGTGAACACTGAAGCTTTCTTT
CASSFRVNTEAFF
>TRBJ1-6|.|TRBD1|TRBV6-1
TGTGCCAGCAGTGAACAGGGGGTCTCACCCCTCCACTTT
CASSEQGVSPLHF
>TRBJ1-3|.|TRBD1|TRBV20-1
TGCAGTGCTAGTGCCGGGACAGCTGGAAACACCATATATTTT
CSASAGTAGNTIYF
>TRBJ1-2|once|.|TRBV5-1
TGCGCCAGCAGCACGGACAGTGGGGTTTCGGACTATGGCTACACCTTC
CASSTDSGVSDYGYTF
>TRBJ2-7|.|.|TRBV19
TGTGCCAGTAGTGAGGCGGGGGCCCCTCCCTACGAGCAGTACTTC
CASSEAGAPPYEQYF
>TRBJ1-5|.|TRBD1|TRBV7-2
TGTGCCAGCAGCCCGACCGCGACAGGGGGTCCGCGCAATCAGCCCCAGCATTTT
CASSPTATGGPRNQPQHF
>TRBJ2-7|.|.|TRBV7-6
TGTGCCAGCAGCCATTCTGGGGGCATCCACGAGCAGTACTTC
CASSHSGGIHEQYF
>TRBJ1-1|.|TRBD1|TRBV6-2/TRBV6-3
TGTGCCAGCAGTTACTCCGGACAGGGTAACACTGAAGCTTTCTTT
CASSYSGQGNTEAFF
>TRBJ2-7|.|.|TRBV7-6
TGTGCCAGCAGCTTCGGCGGGGAAGAGGTCGAGCAGTACTTC
CASSFGGEEVEQYF
>TRBJ1-1|few|.|TRBV19
TGTGCCAGTACCCTGCGGGGAGGGACTGAAGCTTTCTTT
CASTLRGGTEAFF
>TRBJ2-5|few|.|TRBV27
TGTGCCAGCAGTTTAGGACTGGGGGAGACCCAGTACTTC
CASSLGLGETQYF